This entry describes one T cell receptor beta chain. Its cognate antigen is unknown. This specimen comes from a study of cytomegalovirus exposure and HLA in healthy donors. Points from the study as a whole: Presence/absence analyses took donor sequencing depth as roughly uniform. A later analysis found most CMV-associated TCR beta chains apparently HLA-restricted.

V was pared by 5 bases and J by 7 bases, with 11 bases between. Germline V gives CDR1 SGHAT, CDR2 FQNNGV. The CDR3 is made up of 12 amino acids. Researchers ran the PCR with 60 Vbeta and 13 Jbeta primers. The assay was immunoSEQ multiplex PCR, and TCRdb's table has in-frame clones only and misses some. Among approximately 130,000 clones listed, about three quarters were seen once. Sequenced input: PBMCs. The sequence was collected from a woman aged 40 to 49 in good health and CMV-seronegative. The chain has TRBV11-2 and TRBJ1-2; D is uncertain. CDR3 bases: TGTGCCAGCAGCAAAGTATATAGTGGCTACACCTTC. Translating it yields CASSKVYSGYTF. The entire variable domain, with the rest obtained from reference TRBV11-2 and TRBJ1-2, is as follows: EAGVAQSPRYKIIEKRQSVAFWCNPISGHATLYWYQQILGQGPKLLIQFQNNGVVDDSQLPKDRFSAERLKGVDSTLKIQPAKLEDSAVYLCASSKVYSGYTFGSGTRLTVV.